What follows is one TCR beta chain and its context. Its antigen remains unidentified. The treatment: 19 received Ad26.COV2.S at low or high dose, single or two shots; roughly five received placebo; per-sample allocation not given. Sampling took place 63 days after the first vaccine or placebo injection. CDR1 and CDR2 from the germline V gene are MNHNS and SASEGT. The ends lost 2 bases at V and 2 bases at J; junction bases unmatched: 3. This CDR3 is built from 16 residues. This sample stems from a study of Ad26.COV2.S vaccination and SARS-CoV-2 variants. Findings of the study overall: The breadth of spike-specific CD8+ and CD4+ T cell responses after vaccination was reportedly substantial.

TCRdb keeps only in-frame clones here, not all; method: immunoSEQ multiplex PCR. The table includes about 350,000 clones, around 89% detected once. This sample comprised peripheral blood, obtained in a trial of Ad26.COV2.S vaccine versus placebo. This TCR was recovered from a person between 18 and 60 years old who received the Ad26.COV2.S COVID-19 vaccine or a placebo. The chain carries TRBV6-1 and TRBJ2-6; 7 bases agree with TRBD1. CDR3 nucleotide sequence: TGTGCCAGCAGTGAACAGGGGGTGACTGGGGCCAACGTCCTGACTTTC. Protein: CASSEQGVTGANVLTF.